This T cell receptor (beta chain) emerged from a study of control samples from healthy donors and cancer patients. On this clone: Compared with germline, one end of the junction differs, possibly owing to a read error.

From germline, CDR1 is SSHAT and CDR2 FNYEAQ (reference sequence). There are 12 residues in the CDR3. The method was immunoSEQ multiplex PCR; TCRdb's version includes in-frame clones alone and lacks a portion of them. The sample totals under 200,000 clones. This rearrangement joins TRBV7-7 to TRBJ2-2; no clear D. The sequenced material came from blood. The TCR was taken from a woman younger than 45 in good health. For the CDR3, the DNA is TGTGCTAGCAGCCGTATTACCGGGGAGCTGTTTTTT. Its protein product is CASSRITGELFF.